The 25 T cell receptor beta chains below all came from one sample that was sequenced in a study of synovial regulatory T cells in juvenile arthritis. Some clones are missing from TCRdb's copy, which holds only in-frame ones; the method was immunoSEQ multiplex PCR. With some 7,000 clones in the sample, the ten largest clones hold 0.6% to 0.75%. The sequenced material came from Treg cells from blood. Subset indicated: remaining (HLA-DR-negative) circulating blood Treg cells. These receptors all come from a donor younger than 35 with juvenile idiopathic arthritis.

This sequence joins TRBV5-1 and TRBJ1-1. The CDR3 is 15 amino acids. The record lacks a DNA sequence. Per the germline V gene, CDR1 is SGHRS and CDR2 is YFSETQ. The CDR3 reads CASSLENRAGTEAFF. The full variable domain, in which reference TRBV5-1 and TRBJ1-1 provide the parts outside the CDR3, is KAGVTQTPRYLIKTRGQQVTLSCSPISGHRSVSWYQQTPGQGLQFLFEYFSETQRNKGNFPGRFSGRQFSNSRSEMNVSTLELGDSALYLCASSLENRAGTEAFFGQGTRLTVV.

The chain employs TRBV25-1 and TRBJ1-1. CDR1 and CDR2 from the germline V gene are MGHDK and SYGVNS. This CDR3 is built from 13 residues. No DNA is recorded. The CDR3 loop reads CASSRQPNTEAFF.

The rearrangement links TRBV6-5 to TRBJ1-1. This CDR3 is 14 amino acids long. No nucleotide data were recorded. Germline CDR1 MNHEY, CDR2 SVGAGI. The CDR3 loop is CASSYDGRYTEAFF.

This clone counts as medium-sized by frequency. This sequence joins TRBV29-1 and TRBJ1-1. CDR1 and CDR2 (germline): SQVTM, ANQGSEA. The CDR3 contains 12 residues. Only the protein sequence is given. The CDR3 is CSVEGLGSLAFF.

CDR3 residues: CASSLWGRKANQPQHF. This chain joins TRBV28 and TRBJ1-5. The CDR3 has 16 residues. This entry has no DNA. Germline V gene data show CDR1 as MDHEN and CDR2 as SYDVKM.

V is TRBV7-9 and J is TRBJ2-5. The CDR3 is 13 amino acids. No DNA is given. Germline CDR1 is SEHNR and CDR2 is FQNEAQ (reference sequence). The CDR3 sequence: CASSHGRQETQYF.

This chain's CDR3 is CASSSGAAGANVLTF. The chain has TRBV7-8 and TRBJ2-6. The V gene's germline CDR1 is SGHVS and CDR2 FQNEAQ. CDR3 length: 15 residues. The DNA is unrecorded. The full variable domain, completed using reference TRBV7-8 and TRBJ2-6, is GAGVSQSPRYKVAKRGQDVALRCDPISGHVSLFWYQQALGQGPEFLTYFQNEAQLDKSGLPSDRFFAERPEGSVSTLKIQRTQQEDSAVYLCASSSGAAGANVLTFGAGSRLTVL.

The chain is built from TRBV7-9 and TRBJ2-1; the D call of TRBD2 rests on TCRdb alone, since no DNA is present to check it. The CDR3 sequence is 14 residues long. No nucleotide data were recorded. Looked up from germline, CDR1 is SEHNR and CDR2 is FQNEAQ (reference sequence). The CDR3 here is CASSLGSSSNEQFF.

The chain recombines TRBV9 with TRBJ2-5; TCRdb lists TRBD2, though no DNA is available to test this call. Germline CDR1 is SGDLS and CDR2 is YYNGEE. This CDR3 has 16 residues. DNA is not on record. The CDR3 spells CASSVGGSGRQETQYF.

V and J are TRBV10-3 and TRBJ2-2; checking the TCRdb D call of TRBD1 is not possible without DNA. The CDR3 length is 16 residues. DNA is not recorded here. CDR1 ENHRY and CDR2 SYGVKD come from the germline V gene. The CDR3 loop is CAISAEGAVNTGELFF.

The chain is built from TRBV18 and TRBJ2-1; TCRdb's D call of TRBD2 is untestable without DNA. This CDR3 region has 16 residues. DNA was not recorded. Per the germline V gene, CDR1 is KGHSH and CDR2 is LQKENI. CDR3 loop: CASSPSRMSSYNEQFF.

This sequence joins TRBV5-5 and TRBJ2-3; there is no DNA to check the TCRdb D call of TRBD2. The CDR3 length is 17 residues. No DNA is listed. Germline V lookup: CDR1 SGHKS, CDR2 YYEKEE (reference sequence). CDR3 amino acids: CASSLAPGVVFRDTQYF.

The rearrangement joins TRBV6-6 to TRBJ2-1; as DNA is missing, the TRBD1 call by TCRdb cannot be tested. Germline CDR1 is MNHNY and CDR2 is SVGAGI (reference sequence). CDR3 length equals 15 residues. The entry carries no DNA sequence. This CDR3 is CASRLGTGGYNEQFF.

The V gene is TRBV29-1, the J gene TRBJ1-4. From germline, CDR1 is SQVTM and CDR2 ANQGSEA. The CDR3 totals 11 residues. The coding DNA is unavailable. The CDR3: CCGLTNEKLFF.

The chain recombines TRBV4-1 with TRBJ1-5; TCRdb reports TRBD1, a call that lacks DNA to check it against. Germline V gene sequence: CDR1 MGHRA, CDR2 YSYEKL. CDR3 length equals 17 residues. Nucleotide data are not available. CDR3: CASSQDPGQGNNQPQHF.

Frequency places this clone as medium-sized. The CDR3 loop is CASSHDSYEQYF. The chain joins TRBV7-8 to TRBJ2-7. The CDR3 is 12 residues long. DNA is not on record. Germline CDR1 and CDR2: SGHVS and FQNEAQ.

The V and J genes are TRBV5-1 and TRBJ2-2; TCRdb's D call, TRBD2, is unchecked because there is no DNA. The CDR3 consists of 20 residues. Only the protein is on record. CDR1 and CDR2 (germline): SGHRS, YFSETQ. CDR3 sequence reads: CASSSRPRPVSGRLIGELFF.

V gene TRBV27 combines with J gene TRBJ2-7; the D call from TCRdb, TRBD1, cannot be confirmed without DNA. CDR1 is MNHEY and CDR2 is SMNVEV in the germline V gene (reference sequence). This CDR3 has 14 amino acids. No DNA has been recorded. The CDR3 sequence is CASSFRAGVREQYF.

This chain connects TRBV5-8 to TRBJ2-1; the D call of TRBD2 rests on TCRdb alone, since no DNA is present to check it. The length of the CDR3 is 18 residues. There is no recorded DNA. From germline, CDR1 is SGHTS and CDR2 YDEGEE. CDR3 region: CASSLETSGAISYNEQFF.

By frequency, this clone registers medium-sized. The J gene is TRBJ1-2, the V gene TRBV19; TCRdb names TRBD1, which stays unverified in the absence of DNA. In germline, CDR1 is LNHDA, CDR2 SQIVND (reference sequence). The CDR3 covers 13 residues. DNA for this receptor is not on file. CDR3 protein: CASSMGLNYGYTF. The whole variable domain, filled in from reference TRBV19 and TRBJ1-2, reads DGGITQSPKYLFRKEGQNVTLSCEQNLNHDAMYWYRQDPGQGLRLIYYSQIVNDFQKGDIAEGYSVSREKKESFPLTVTSAQKNPTAFYLCASSMGLNYGYTFGSGTRLTVV.

The chain employs TRBV2 and TRBJ2-2; as DNA is missing, the TRBD2 call by TCRdb cannot be tested. Per the germline V gene, CDR1 is SNHLY and CDR2 is FYNNEI. There are 15 residues in the CDR3. The DNA is unrecorded. The CDR3 spells CASRGGPANTGELFF.

The chain employs TRBV4-1 and TRBJ2-1; TCRdb's D call of TRBD2 is untestable without DNA. Germline V gene sequence: CDR1 MGHRA, CDR2 YSYEKL. The length of the CDR3 is 16 residues. No DNA is recorded. CDR3 loop: CASSQEERQGYNEQFF.

V is TRBV6-6 and J is TRBJ2-2; TCRdb's assignment of TRBD2 cannot be checked, as there is no DNA. Germline CDR1 and CDR2: MNHNY and SVGAGI (reference sequence). The CDR3 sequence is 14 residues long. No DNA appears here. The CDR3 sequence: CASRVSGRHGELFF.

The chain has TRBV7-2 and TRBJ2-3; TCRdb outputs TRBD1, but without DNA this stays unchecked. Germline V lookup: CDR1 SGHTA, CDR2 FQGNSA. This CDR3 has 17 residues. No DNA sequence is on record. The CDR3 here is CASSFSQGARYTDTQYF.

The chain combines TRBV11-2 with TRBJ2-7; TCRdb's D call of TRBD1 is untestable without DNA. Germline V gene lookup returns CDR1 SGHAT and CDR2 FQNNGV. The CDR3 totals 15 residues. The DNA is unrecorded. CDR3 in amino acids: CASSPGTGLNYEQYF.